The T cell receptor beta chain under discussion was sequenced for a study of metastatic and nonmetastatic thyroid tumors. Patients had received no treatment of any kind before thyroid surgery. The CDR3 is 15 amino acids. The germline V gene encodes CDR1 MNHNS and CDR2 SASEGT. J lost 8 bases, V lost 7 bases, and 16 bases had no gene match. TCRdb re-called the PCR reads via MiXCR. The data show tens of thousands of clones, with approximately 12% seen just once and more than 7% held by the top ten. Sequenced material: tumor tissue. The rearrangement joins TRBV6-1 to TRBJ1-2, with 7 bases lining up with TRBD1. The receptor comes from a female donor with papillary thyroid cancer or a benign thyroid nodule (not recorded which). Some clones in this sample may be carry-over from other donors' samples. The CDR3, as DNA: TGTGCCAGCAACCACCCCCTACAGGGGCCGGTAGGCTACACCTTC. This encodes CASNHPLQGPVGYTF.